This T cell receptor (beta chain) was sequenced for a study of T-cell reconstitution after alpha-beta-depleted transplantation in children. This clonotype was counted between two and nine times. V dropped 4 bases and J dropped 2; count of bases not matched to a gene: 7. This CDR3 contains 16 residues. Germline CDR1 and CDR2: SGHRS and YFSETQ. Unique molecular identifiers tagged the TCRbeta library. MiXCR, run by TCRdb on the PCR reads, gives a single entry per CDR3 protein. The sample records roughly 590,000 distinct CDR3 sequences, roughly 17% being singletons. Sequencing was performed on PBMCs from the stem cell graft donor, taken from the stem cell graft. This TCR derives from a human donor who donated a stem cell graft to a child with acute myeloid leukemia. The chain employs TRBV5-1 and TRBJ2-5; 11 nucleotides line up with TRBD2. This CDR3 is CASSVTSGATQETQYF. The CDR3 DNA reads as TGCGCCAGCAGCGTGACTAGCGGGGCGACTCAAGAGACCCAGTACTTC.